Below are 24 T cell receptor beta chains sequenced from a single sample in a study of metastatic and nonmetastatic thyroid tumors. Patients had received no treatment of any kind before thyroid surgery. TCRdb used MiXCR to call clones anew from the PCR reads. The sample carries a few thousand clones, roughly 40% recorded once. The specimen sequenced was adjacent normal tissue. The source is a female donor with papillary thyroid cancer or a benign thyroid nodule (not recorded which). Some clones in this sample may be carry-over from other donors' samples.

This clone was seen just once. The chain has TRBV7-3 and TRBJ2-7; maybe TRBD2 (6 bases). V was trimmed by 5 bases and J by 2 bases, leaving 13 bases between them. Germline V gives CDR1 SGHTA, CDR2 FQGTGA. The CDR3 runs to 14 residues. CDR3 sequence reads: CASSPGRGTYEQYF. DNA of the CDR3: TGTGCCAGCAGCCCGGGACGGGGGACCTACGAGCAGTACTTC.

The chain joins TRBV19 to TRBJ1-5; 10 nucleotides line up with TRBD1. Germline-derived CDR1 and CDR2 are LNHDA and SQIVND (reference sequence). V lost 7 bases and J lost 4; bases outside the gene matches: 7. This CDR3 has 15 residues. The CDR3 is CASTMTGGVNQPQHF. CDR3 DNA sequence: TGTGCCAGTACTATGACAGGGGGCGTGAATCAGCCCCAGCATTTT.

The chain combines TRBV3-1 with TRBJ1-2; D is uncertain. Trimming took off 3 bases at V and 5 bases at J, with 13 bases between the two ends. Germline CDR1 LGHDT, CDR2 YNNKEL (reference sequence). The CDR3 sequence is 14 residues long. Here the CDR3 reads CASSHGSTEYGYTF. The CDR3 nucleotides are TGTGCCAGCAGCCACGGTAGTACCGAGTATGGCTACACCTTC.

V gene TRBV30 combines with J gene TRBJ1-2; no definite D call. V was cut by 4 bases and J by 3 bases, with 9 bases left in between. The V gene's germline CDR1 is GTSNPN and CDR2 SVGIG (reference sequence). The CDR3 sequence is 12 residues long. The CDR3 is CAWIGRYYGYTF. For the CDR3, the DNA is TGTGCCTGGATAGGCAGGTACTATGGCTACACCTTC.

This clone was detected once. The chain couples TRBV5-1 to TRBJ1-1, with D unresolved. Trimming removed 4 bases at V and 3 bases at J, with 10 bases between. The CDR3 spans 13 residues. Germline assignment: CDR1 SGHRS and CDR2 YFSETQ. This chain's CDR3 is CASSQVTDTEAFF. The CDR3 DNA follows: TGCGCCAGCAGCCAGGTGACGGACACTGAAGCTTTCTTT.

This clone was seen a few times. CDR3 amino acids: CASSLLQGSEAFF. The CDR3 bases are TGTGCCAGCAGCTTGCTACAGGGTTCTGAAGCTTTCTTT. This chain links TRBV11-2 with TRBJ1-1; D might be TRBD1 (6 bases). CDR3 length: 13 amino acids. V lost 3 bases, J lost 6 bases, and 11 bases lay in between. CDR1 is SGHAT, CDR2 FQNNGV, per germline.

V usage is TRBV20-1 and J usage is TRBJ1-6; possible D gene TRBD1, 6 bases. Germline CDR1 is DFQATT and CDR2 is SNEGSKA (reference sequence). Trimming took off 4 bases at V and 6 bases at J, with 10 bases between the two ends. The CDR3 runs to 13 residues. As DNA, the CDR3 is TGCAGTGCTATGGGACACCTTAATTCACCCCTCCACTTT. It translates to CSAMGHLNSPLHF.

This clone was picked up a small number of times. This rearrangement joins TRBV7-2 to TRBJ1-6; 10 bases fit TRBD1. This CDR3 has 12 residues. V lost 5 bases to trimming and J lost 17 bases; unmatched junction nucleotides: 6. The germline V gene encodes CDR1 SGHTA and CDR2 FQGNSA. In DNA form, the CDR3 reads TGTGCCAGCAGCCTTGACAGGGGGCATATCCACTTT. The encoded protein is CASSLDRGHIHF. Full variable domain (missing parts from reference TRBV7-2 and TRBJ1-6): GAGVSQSPSNKVTEKGKDVELRCDPISGHTALYWYRQSLGQGLEFLIYFQGNSAPDKSGLPSDRFSAERTGGSVSTLTIQRTQQEDSAVYLCASSLDRGHIHFGNGTRLTVT.

This clone was seen a few times. V gene TRBV6-1 combines with J gene TRBJ1-2; 9 bases are shared with TRBD1. The ends lost 8 bases at V and 4 bases at J; junction bases unmatched: 14. The CDR3 totals 16 residues. From germline, CDR1 is MNHNS and CDR2 SASEGT. CDR3 sequence (DNA): TGTGCCAGCTATTTCCCCGGGACAGGGCGCAGCTATGGCTACACCTTC. This sequence encodes CASYFPGTGRSYGYTF.

The chain has TRBV5-1 and TRBJ2-2, with 10 bases lining up with TRBD1. This CDR3 is 15 amino acids long. CDR1 is SGHRS and CDR2 is YFSETQ in the germline V gene. V shed 0 bases and J 7 bases; nucleotides not matched to a gene: 3. This CDR3 reads CASSLGQGAIGELFF. The CDR3 region has the DNA TGCGCCAGCAGCTTGGGACAGGGGGCGATCGGGGAGCTGTTTTTT. The entire variable domain, with the rest obtained from reference TRBV5-1 and TRBJ2-2, is as follows: KAGVTQTPRYLIKTRGQQVTLSCSPISGHRSVSWYQQTPGQGLQFLFEYFSETQRNKGNFPGRFSGRQFSNSRSEMNVSTLELGDSALYLCASSLGQGAIGELFFGEGSRLTVL.

J is TRBJ1-1 and V is TRBV11-3; no clear D. V lost 7 bases to trimming and J lost 5 bases, with 20 bases between them. This CDR3 is 15 amino acids long. Germline V gene lookup returns CDR1 SGHNT and CDR2 YENEEA. CDR3: CASTTLLFGQTEAFF. The CDR3 nucleotides read TGTGCCAGCACAACCCTTCTGTTCGGGCAAACTGAAGCTTTCTTT. Together with reference TRBV11-3 and TRBJ1-1, the CDR3 gives the full variable domain: EAGVVQSPRYKIIEKKQPVAFWCNPISGHNTLYWYLQNLGQGPELLIRYENEEAVDDSQLPKDRFSAERLKGVDSTLKIQPAELGDSAVYLCASTTLLFGQTEAFFGQGTRLTVV.

The chain uses TRBV4-1 and TRBJ1-1, with D possibly matching TRBD1 (6 bases). The CDR3 length is 13 residues. Trimming took 3 bases from V and 7 from J, leaving 12 bases between them. CDR1 is MGHRA, CDR2 YSYEKL, per germline. This CDR3 reads CASSQGARVEAFF. CDR3 in DNA: TGCGCCAGCAGCCAGGGGGCTCGTGTTGAAGCTTTCTTT.

This clone has ten or more counts. The V call is TRBV27, the J call TRBJ1-1, with a tentative D call TRBD1 (6 bases). Trimming shortened V by 6 bases and J by 0 bases, and 11 bases separated the two germline ends. Germline CDR1 reads MNHEY; CDR2 reads SMNVEV (reference sequence). The length of the CDR3 is 14 residues. The chain's CDR3 is CASRSGAMNTEAFF. CDR3 DNA sequence: TGTGCCAGCAGGTCAGGGGCCATGAACACTGAAGCTTTCTTT.

The chain carries TRBV12-3 or TRBV12-4 and TRBJ1-6; no reliable D call. The CDR3 consists of 15 residues. V was clipped by 0 bases and J by 6 bases, with 9 bases between them. CDR3 protein: CASSLARGSNSPLHF. CDR3 nucleotide sequence: TGTGCCAGCAGTTTAGCCCGGGGTTCTAATTCACCCCTCCACTTT.

J is TRBJ1-3 and V is TRBV30; TRBD1 matches 8 bases. CDR1 is GTSNPN and CDR2 is SVGIG in the germline V gene (reference sequence). This CDR3 region has 13 residues. The V and J ends lost 2 bases and 4 bases, in that order; junction bases with no gene match: 1. The CDR3 loop reads CAWSTGGGNTIYF. The CDR3, as DNA: TGTGCCTGGAGTACAGGGGGAGGAAACACCATATATTTT. Complete variable domain (other parts from reference TRBV30 and TRBJ1-3): SQTIHQWPATLVQPVGSPLSLECTVEGTSNPNLYWYRQAAGRGLQLLFYSVGIGQISSEVPQNLSASRPQDRQFILSSKKLLLSDSGFYLCAWSTGGGNTIYFGEGSWLTVV.

V and J are TRBV12-3 or TRBV12-4 and TRBJ2-7; D is possibly TRBD1 or TRBD2 (5 bases each). V was cut by 5 bases and J by 5 bases, with 7 bases left in between. The CDR3 runs to 11 residues. The CDR3 region is CASSGTHEQYF. The CDR3 DNA reads TGTGCCAGCAGTGGGACGCACGAGCAGTACTTC.

The genes are TRBV30 and TRBJ2-3, with D possibly being TRBD2 (5 bases). The germline CDR1 and CDR2 sequences are GTSNPN and SVGIG (reference sequence). The CDR3 has 14 residues. The CDR3 is CAYSPAGDTDTQYF. The DNA of the CDR3 is TGTGCTTACTCCCCGGCCGGGGACACAGATACGCAGTATTTT. Variable domain in full (rest from reference TRBV30 and TRBJ2-3): SQTIHQWPATLVQPVGSPLSLECTVEGTSNPNLYWYRQAAGRGLQLLFYSVGIGQISSEVPQNLSASRPQDRQFILSSKKLLLSDSGFYLCAYSPAGDTDTQYFGPGTRLTVL.

CDR3 region: CASSPVGGGSDGYTF. As DNA, the CDR3 is TGTGCCAGCAGCCCCGTGGGGGGGGGCAGCGATGGCTACACCTTC. The chain joins TRBV11-3 to TRBJ1-2; perhaps TRBD1 as D (6 bases). With 5 bases removed from V and 6 bases from J, the gap between germline ends came to 19 bases. In germline, CDR1 is SGHNT, CDR2 YENEEA. CDR3 length: 15 residues.

This chain connects TRBV7-6 to TRBJ2-1, with D tentatively TRBD2 (5 bases). Germline-derived CDR1 and CDR2 are SGHVS and FNYEAQ. The CDR3 extends over 18 amino acids. The V and J ends lost 2 bases and 0 bases respectively, with 17 bases between them. CDR3 sequence reads: CASSLSAYGESSYNEQFF. The CDR3, as DNA: TGTGCCAGCAGCTTATCGGCTTATGGGGAGAGCTCCTACAATGAGCAGTTCTTC.

This chain links TRBV12-3 or TRBV12-4 with TRBJ1-2; 10 bases align to TRBD1. With V trimmed by 5 bases and J by 4 bases, 10 bases remained unmatched. The CDR3 consists of 16 residues. The CDR3 DNA follows: TGTGCCAGCAGTGACCCCGGGACAGGGGCCTCCTATGGCTACACCTTC. Its translation: CASSDPGTGASYGYTF.

This clone was counted a few times. The chain combines TRBV12-3 or TRBV12-4 with TRBJ2-3, with TRBD2 matching over 9 bases. Trimming took 7 bases from V and 3 from J; bases not matched to a gene: 11. This CDR3 has 16 amino acids. The CDR3 bases are TGTGCCAGCACCTTGAGGGCGGGAGGGCCAACAGATACGCAGTATTTT. Its translation is CASTLRAGGPTDTQYF.

The chain combines TRBV9 with TRBJ2-2; maybe TRBD1 (6 bases). V was trimmed by 4 bases and J by 0 bases, leaving 13 bases between them. The CDR3 spans 16 residues. Germline V lookup: CDR1 SGDLS, CDR2 YYNGEE. Here the CDR3 reads CASSTDRPTNTGELFF. The CDR3 DNA reads TGTGCCAGCAGCACTGACAGGCCAACGAACACCGGGGAGCTGTTTTTT.

This clone was observed a single time. A read error may account for a junction end that differs from germline. This chain connects TRBV20-1 to TRBJ1-1; D is perhaps TRBD1 (5 bases). The CDR3 is 14 residues long. Germline CDR1 reads DFQATT; CDR2 reads SNEGSKA (reference sequence). CDR3 loop: CSAREGGMNTEAFF. In nucleotides, the CDR3 is TGCAGTGCTAGAGAGGGGGGGATGAATACTGAAGCTTTCTTT.

The chain couples TRBV30 to TRBJ1-1; 7 nucleotides agree with TRBD1. The CDR3 contains 15 residues. The junction had 5 bases not matched to a gene; V was cut back by 1 base and J by 0 bases. CDR1 is GTSNPN, CDR2 SVGIG, per germline (reference sequence). The CDR3 reads CAWSGQGVLNTEAFF. CDR3 DNA: TGTGCCTGGAGTGGACAGGGAGTGTTGAACACTGAAGCTTTCTTT.